The entry below gives a single T cell receptor beta chain sequence along with its context. This clonotype was detected many times. Its antigen is not yet known. Base qualities are not at hand, and no much larger clone is one base apart. Via the germline V gene, CDR1 is MDHEN and CDR2 SYDVKM. The trim is 3 bases for V and 14 bases for J, with a gap of 20 bases between the germline ends. CDR3 length: 14 amino acids, cysteine to phenylalanine. Only the CDR3 part of the read is kept: 42 bases, read in frame from the first base. These data originate in a study of molecular identifiers for immune sequencing clone quantification listed by TCRdb under 2018. For the study in its entirety: For a replicate experiment, the RNA from either around 20,000 or 99,000 naive CD8 T cells was divided into five aliquots, and four of those aliquots went on to sequencing. CD8 T cells were used in a methods study to benchmark molecular-identifier clustering-based TCR repertoire sequencing (MIDCIRS) and TCR RNA copy counting.

The method was PCR. TCRdb shows the sequencer as NextSeq 500. Bulk TCR libraries were made following a previously described method, with the TCR primers given in Table S5. Total RNA was purified with the Qiagen AllPrep DNA/RNA kit. Before any analysis, reads coming from multiple sequencing runs of the same library were combined into one pool. In the source study's methods: Reads were retained only if the reads had an exact TCR constant sequence, and the retained reads were trimmed to 150 nt and grouped according to their 12-nt molecular barcodes. Reads inside each barcode group were sub-clustered using a 15% Levenshtein threshold, and a quality-weighted consensus sequence was constructed for each RNA molecule. Non-functional sequences were filtered out, along with any lower-count sequence sitting one edit away from another sequence. Barcode sub-clusters with fewer than 20% of the maximum read count were removed, based on fitting two negative binomial distributions. TCRdb reprocessing: public reads trimmed at Q25 with fastp, clones called with MiXCR, in-frame beta chains kept. Every entry covers one CDR3 protein and lists the most common genes and DNA from its rows. None of the V and J calls come from the authors' own analysis; TCRdb made them. The sample table lists over 85,000 distinct CDR3 sequences, about 35% of them with a count of one. Clones ranked in the top ten supply 9.5% to 10% of the sample.

The paper's findings and limits, for the study overall: Highly expanded clone sizes could be underestimated because identical TCR molecules may share a barcode. Modeling estimated about three recovered TCR RNA copies per cell, compared with about 10 by digital PCR, which implies about 30% capture efficiency. Naive libraries contained spiked-in Jurkat TCR RNA (roughly 10 copies' worth), which is not part of the donor repertoire. When barcode sub-clustering was not used, chimeric consensus sequences inflated TCR diversity, with chimeras reaching as high as 47%. A single cell's worth of spiked-in Jurkat TCR RNA was reported detectable even among 850,000 to 1,000,000 naive CD8 T cells. In CMV-specific effector cells, clones with more than 20 RNA copies accounted for over 98% of molecules, whereas in naive cells such clones accounted for under 1%.

Libraries of naive CD8 T cells were built from around 20,000 to 990,000 sorted cells, with 10%, 30% or 50% of the purified RNA used. On a BD FACSAria II, naive CD8 T cells were FACS-sorted as CD8+CD4-CCR7+CD45RA+ and collected into RLT Plus buffer. Detection sensitivity was tested by spiking Jurkat RNA equal to roughly ten TCR copies' worth into samples containing roughly 19,000-1,000,000 naive CD8 T cells. Enrichment of CD8 T cells was performed with RosetteSep CD8+ T Cell Enrichment Cocktail and Ficoll-Paque, after which ACK red cell lysis was carried out. The clonotype comes from a human donor in good health. Some libraries in this study had Jurkat cell RNA spiked in. The chain is encoded by TRBV28 joined to TRBJ2-1; the D gene is unclear. The sequencing input was naive CD8+ T cells from blood, with Jurkat cell RNA spiked in. What the cell subset or site label conveys for this sample: FACS-sorted CD8+CD4-CCR7+CD45RA+ naive T cells. The base sequence is TGTGCCAGCAGTTTCTTTGCGATCGAAGACCAGGAGTTCTTC. It encodes CASSFFAIEDQEFF.